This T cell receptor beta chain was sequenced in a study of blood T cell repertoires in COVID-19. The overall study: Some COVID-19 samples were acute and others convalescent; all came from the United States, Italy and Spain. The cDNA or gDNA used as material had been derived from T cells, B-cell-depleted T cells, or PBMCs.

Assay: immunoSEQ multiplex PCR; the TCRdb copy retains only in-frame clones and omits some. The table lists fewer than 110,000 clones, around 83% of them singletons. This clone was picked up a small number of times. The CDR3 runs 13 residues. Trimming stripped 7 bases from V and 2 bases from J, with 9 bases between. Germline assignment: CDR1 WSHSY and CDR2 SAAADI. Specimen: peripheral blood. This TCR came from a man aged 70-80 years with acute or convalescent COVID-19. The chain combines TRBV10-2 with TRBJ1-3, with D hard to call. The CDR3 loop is CASKSSPGNTIYF. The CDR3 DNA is TGCGCCAGCAAGAGTAGTCCTGGAAACACCATATATTTT.